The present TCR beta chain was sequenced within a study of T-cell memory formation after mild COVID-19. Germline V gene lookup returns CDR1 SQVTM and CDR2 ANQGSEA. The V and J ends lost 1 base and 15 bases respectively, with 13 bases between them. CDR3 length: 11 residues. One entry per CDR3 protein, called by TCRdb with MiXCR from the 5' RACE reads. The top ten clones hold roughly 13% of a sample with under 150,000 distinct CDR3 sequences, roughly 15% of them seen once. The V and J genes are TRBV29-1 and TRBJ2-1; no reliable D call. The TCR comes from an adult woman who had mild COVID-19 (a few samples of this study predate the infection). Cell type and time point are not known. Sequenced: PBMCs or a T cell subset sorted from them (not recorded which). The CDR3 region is CSVEVDFPRFF. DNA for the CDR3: TGCAGCGTTGAAGTCGACTTTCCAAGGTTCTTC.